This T cell receptor beta chain was identified in a study of cytomegalovirus exposure and HLA in healthy donors. The PCR made use of 60 Vbeta and 13 Jbeta primers. Profiled with immunoSEQ multiplex PCR; TCRdb holds only in-frame clones, not every one. This table holds some 170,000 clones, 80% found once. Study observations and caveats: The authors listed 164 TCR beta chains as cytomegalovirus-associated. Most sequenced TCRs were rare (though some public TCRs occurred in many donors).

Germline loops: CDR1 MDHEN, CDR2 SYDVKM. Trimming removed 6 bases at V and 3 bases at J, with 17 bases between. The CDR3 has 15 residues. Details on this clone: As yet, its antigen is unknown.

Source material: PBMCs. The chain has TRBV28 and TRBJ1-2; D is possibly TRBD1 (5 bases). The TCR sequence derives from a woman in her forties or fifties in good health and CMV-seronegative. The CDR3 reads CASSHPRGGYYGYTF. The CDR3 region has the DNA TGTGCCAGCAGCCACCCCCGGGGGGGGTACTATGGCTACACCTTC.